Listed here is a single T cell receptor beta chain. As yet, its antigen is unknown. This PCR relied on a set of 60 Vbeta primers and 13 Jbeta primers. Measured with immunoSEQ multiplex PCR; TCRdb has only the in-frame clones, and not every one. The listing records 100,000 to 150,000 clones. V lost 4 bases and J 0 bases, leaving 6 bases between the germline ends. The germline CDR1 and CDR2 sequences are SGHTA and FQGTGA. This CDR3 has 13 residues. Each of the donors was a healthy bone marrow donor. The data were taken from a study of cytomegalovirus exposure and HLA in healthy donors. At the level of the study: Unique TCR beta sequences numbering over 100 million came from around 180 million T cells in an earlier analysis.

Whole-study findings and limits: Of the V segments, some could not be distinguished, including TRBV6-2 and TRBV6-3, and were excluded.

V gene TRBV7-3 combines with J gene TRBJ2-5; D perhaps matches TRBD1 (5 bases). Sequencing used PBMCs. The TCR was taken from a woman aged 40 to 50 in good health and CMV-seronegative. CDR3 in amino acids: CASSSGNQETQYF. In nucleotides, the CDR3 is TGTGCCAGCAGCTCAGGGAACCAAGAGACCCAGTACTTC.